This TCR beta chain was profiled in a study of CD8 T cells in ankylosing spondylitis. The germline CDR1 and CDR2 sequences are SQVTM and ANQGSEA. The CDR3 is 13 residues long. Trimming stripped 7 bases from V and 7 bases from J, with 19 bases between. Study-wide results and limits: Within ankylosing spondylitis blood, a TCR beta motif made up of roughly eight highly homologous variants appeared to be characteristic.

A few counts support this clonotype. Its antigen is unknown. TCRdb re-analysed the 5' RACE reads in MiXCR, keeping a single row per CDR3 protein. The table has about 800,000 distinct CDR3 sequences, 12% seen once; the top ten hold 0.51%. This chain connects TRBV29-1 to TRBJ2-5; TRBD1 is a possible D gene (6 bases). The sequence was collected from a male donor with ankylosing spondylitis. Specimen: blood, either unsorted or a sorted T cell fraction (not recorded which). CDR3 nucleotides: TGCAGCGCCGAGGGACAAAGGAGAGGGACCCAGTACTTC. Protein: CSAEGQRRGTQYF. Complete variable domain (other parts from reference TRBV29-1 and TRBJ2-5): SAVISQKPSRDICQRGTSLTIQCQVDSQVTMMFWYRQQPGQSLTLIATANQGSEATYESGFVIDKFPISRPNLTFSTLTVSNMSPEDSSIYLCSAEGQRRGTQYFGPGTRLLVL.